What follows are 26 T cell receptor beta chains derived from one specimen sequenced in a study of vaccination and CD4 T cells after COVID-19. Researchers used the Oncomine TCR Beta short-read assay to sequence DNA from cultured CD4+ T cells. Via MiXCR, TCRdb re-called the PCR reads, giving one row per CDR3 protein. The sample comprises more than 20,000 distinct CDR3 sequences, 46% of which are singletons, and 13% rests with the top ten. Time point given: late sampling 161 to 241 days after vaccination in a few convalescent patients. This sample's treatment: approximately 10-day PBMC culture with coronavirus spike peptide pools or control peptides (ViraFEST assay). These receptors have no known antigen. The source was CD4+ T cells from blood, cultured in vitro, collected about 7 months after SARS-CoV-2 vaccination. These receptors were collected from a human donor who had recovered from COVID-19.

This clonotype was counted a few times. The V gene is TRBV2, the J gene TRBJ2-5, with TRBD1 matching over 8 bases. The CDR3 is 15 amino acids. In germline, CDR1 is SNHLY, CDR2 FYNNEI. V lost 3 bases, J lost 4 bases, and 7 bases stayed unmatched. CDR3 sequence (DNA): TGTGCCAGCAGTGAGGACAGGGCGGCGGGAGAGACCCAGTACTTC. Translating gives CASSEDRAAGETQYF.

The chain links TRBV27 to TRBJ2-5, with TRBD1 matching over 8 bases. The CDR3 runs to 13 residues. Germline CDR1 MNHEY, CDR2 SMNVEV (reference sequence). Trimming took 9 bases from V and 1 from J; bases not matched to a gene: 4. CDR3 sequence (DNA): TGTGCCAGTAAGGGACAGGCCCAAGAGACCCAGTACTTC. It specifies CASKGQAQETQYF.

This clonotype was seen a handful of times. The chain joins TRBV28 to TRBJ2-5, with TRBD2 as a possible D gene (6 bases). Trimming removed 6 bases from V and 1 base from J, with 9 bases in between. Germline V lookup: CDR1 MDHEN, CDR2 SYDVKM. The CDR3 is 13 residues long. The CDR3: CASRLLAQETQYF. Here the CDR3 DNA reads TGTGCCAGCAGACTACTAGCCCAAGAGACCCAGTACTTC.

The V and J genes are TRBV20-1 and TRBJ2-1; perhaps TRBD2 as D (6 bases). The CDR3 has 11 residues. Trimming shortened V by 4 bases and J by 13 bases, and 14 bases separated the two germline ends. Germline CDR1 is DFQATT and CDR2 is SNEGSKA (reference sequence). CDR3 DNA: TGCAGTGCTAACCGGGACTCTGGCCAGTTCTTC. Its translation is CSANRDSGQFF.

This rearrangement joins TRBV24-1 to TRBJ2-7; the match to TRBD2 covers 9 bases. The germline gives CDR1 KGHDR, CDR2 SFDVKD. This CDR3 is 15 amino acids long. The V gene end was trimmed by 4 bases and the J gene end by 5 bases; junction bases not matched to a gene: 8. The CDR3, as DNA: TGTGCCACCAGTGAATCGGCTAGCGGGACCGACGAGCAGTACTTC. Its translation: CATSESASGTDEQYF.

This clonotype has just a few counts. This chain joins TRBV5-1 and TRBJ2-5; D is possibly TRBD1 (6 bases). V was clipped by 4 bases and J by 5 bases, with 12 bases between them. Germline V lookup: CDR1 SGHRS, CDR2 YFSETQ. This CDR3 spans 13 amino acids. The CDR3 here is CASSPAQGETQYF. The CDR3 region has the DNA TGCGCCAGCAGCCCGGCCCAGGGGGAGACCCAGTACTTC.

This clonotype was detected a few times. The chain has TRBV6-5 and TRBJ2-5; D remains unclear. Trimming left V 4 bases short and J 4 bases short, with 13 bases between. This CDR3 has 14 residues. The germline CDR1 and CDR2 sequences are MNHEY and SVGAGI. CDR3 DNA: TGTGCCAGCAGTTCCTCAGCGCTGGGAGAGACCCAGTACTTC. Encoded protein: CASSSSALGETQYF.

The sample holds a few counts of this clonotype. The gene calls are TRBV2 and TRBJ2-3; D possibly corresponds to TRBD2 (6 bases). The CDR3 is 15 amino acids. V lost 8 bases and J 0 bases, leaving 15 bases between the germline ends. Looked up from germline, CDR1 is SNHLY and CDR2 is FYNNEI. The CDR3 DNA reads TGTGCCAGCTTTTCTGGAGGGTATAGCACAGATACGCAGTATTTT. Its protein product is CASFSGGYSTDTQYF.

The chain employs TRBV19 and TRBJ1-6; no clear D gene. The V and J ends lost 8 bases and 10 bases respectively, with 12 bases between them. CDR3 length: 12 residues. The germline V gene has CDR1 LNHDA and CDR2 SQIVND (reference sequence). CDR3 protein: CASRAPPSPLHF. The CDR3 nucleotides read TGTGCCAGTCGGGCGCCCCCCTCACCCCTCCACTTT.

This clonotype was detected a few times. This chain connects TRBV20-1 to TRBJ2-3; 10 positions match TRBD2. Trimming at V came to 1 base and at J to 14 bases, leaving 12 bases not matched to a gene. Looked up from germline, CDR1 is DFQATT and CDR2 is SNEGSKA (reference sequence). The CDR3 totals 14 residues. CDR3 region: CSARAPGLAWELYF. CDR3 in DNA: TGCAGTGCTAGAGCACCGGGACTAGCGTGGGAACTGTATTTT.

The chain is built from TRBV7-2 and TRBJ2-1; 14 positions match TRBD2. Germline values: CDR1 SGHTA, CDR2 FQGNSA. V lost 6 bases, J lost 8 bases, and 6 bases stayed unmatched. This CDR3 contains 15 residues. The CDR3 loop is CASSRTSGRPHEQFF. DNA of the CDR3: TGTGCCAGCAGTCGGACTAGCGGGAGGCCCCATGAGCAGTTCTTC.

CDR3 DNA sequence: TGTGCCAGCAGCCCCCTCCCGGACAGGGGATCGAATTCACCCCTCCACTTT. As protein: CASSPLPDRGSNSPLHF. The gene calls are TRBV7-6 and TRBJ1-6; 9 bases map to TRBD1. The CDR3 is made up of 17 amino acids. Germline V lookup: CDR1 SGHVS, CDR2 FNYEAQ. Trimming took 5 bases from V and 7 from J; bases not matched to a gene: 12.

The chain combines TRBV6-1 with TRBJ1-5; D may be TRBD1 (5 bases). The germline V gene encodes CDR1 MNHNS and CDR2 SASEGT. This CDR3 comprises 16 residues. V shed 7 bases and J shed 3 bases, with 19 bases lying between them. The CDR3, as DNA: TGTGCCAGCACGGACCAGGGCCGGGTGGCCAATCAGCCCCAGCATTTT. This translates into CASTDQGRVANQPQHF.

This clonotype was seen a few times. The J gene is TRBJ1-2, the V gene TRBV24-1; D is unclear. The V gene's germline CDR1 is KGHDR and CDR2 SFDVKD. V gave up 1 base and J gave up 4 bases, with 3 bases separating them. This CDR3 contains 12 residues. The CDR3 sequence is CATSDLSYGYTF. The CDR3 nucleotides read TGTGCCACCAGTGATTTATCCTATGGCTACACCTTC.

This chain joins TRBV27 and TRBJ1-6; 9 bases map to TRBD1. V lost 9 bases, J lost 9 bases, and 15 bases stayed unmatched. The germline V gene encodes CDR1 MNHEY and CDR2 SMNVEV (reference sequence). CDR3 length: 16 residues. The CDR3 sequence: CASGPVDRGHGSPLHF. The CDR3 nucleotides read TGTGCCAGTGGCCCCGTGGACAGGGGTCATGGTTCACCCCTCCACTTT.

V usage is TRBV11-2 and J usage is TRBJ1-5; 7 nucleotides align to TRBD1. The J segment lost 6 bases and the V segment lost 5 bases, leaving 10 bases of the junction unmatched. Germline loops: CDR1 SGHAT, CDR2 FQNNGV. The CDR3 sequence is 15 residues long. CDR3 in amino acids: CASSPTTGPGQPQHF. CDR3 bases: TGTGCCAGCAGCCCAACGACAGGGCCAGGTCAGCCCCAGCATTTT.

This clonotype has more than one count but fewer than ten. The chain carries TRBV15 and TRBJ2-5; 10 bases match TRBD2. This CDR3 region has 18 residues. Germline CDR1 and CDR2: LNHNV and YYDKDF (reference sequence). The junction had 9 bases not matched to a gene; V was cut back by 1 base and J by 1 base. The CDR3 loop is CATSRGIGLAAFQETQYF. In nucleotides, the CDR3 is TGTGCCACCAGCAGAGGGATTGGACTAGCGGCGTTCCAAGAGACCCAGTACTTC.

This clonotype was seen a handful of times. J is TRBJ2-7 and V is TRBV7-8, with TRBD1 matching 9 bases. The CDR3 sequence is 16 residues long. Germline assignment: CDR1 SGHVS and CDR2 FQNEAQ. Unmatched junction bases numbered 13, after V lost 5 bases and J lost 5 bases. The CDR3 here is CASSRQDRGGLNEQYF. The CDR3 coding sequence is TGTGCCAGCAGCCGCCAGGACAGGGGAGGTCTCAACGAGCAGTACTTC.

This clonotype qualifies as medium-sized. The chain has TRBV6-1 and TRBJ1-5; D is undetermined. Germline lookup yields CDR1 MNHNS and CDR2 SASEGT. The CDR3 spans 13 residues. Trimming shortened V by 6 bases and J by 7 bases, and 13 bases separated the two germline ends. The CDR3 is CASSSGSGQPQHF. The CDR3 DNA is TGTGCCAGCAGCTCAGGTTCCGGGCAGCCCCAGCATTTT.

The V call is TRBV28, the J call TRBJ2-3; TRBD1 might be the D (5 bases). The CDR3 sequence is 14 residues long. Trimming shortened V by 3 bases and J by 6 bases, and 13 bases separated the two germline ends. In germline, CDR1 is MDHEN, CDR2 SYDVKM. CDR3 in amino acids: CASSLGSGADTQYF. The CDR3 bases are TGTGCCAGCAGTTTGGGGTCTGGGGCGGATACGCAGTATTTT.

Written as DNA, the CDR3 is TGTGCCAGCAGTGCCATTCAACAGCCCCAGCATTTT. It codes for CASSAIQQPQHF. The chain couples TRBV6-2 or TRBV6-3 to TRBJ1-5; D is unresolved. V was cut by 5 bases and J by 7 bases, with 9 bases left in between. Germline assignment: CDR1 MNHEY and CDR2 SVGEGT. CDR3 length: 12 amino acids.

This clonotype was counted between two and nine times. The chain uses TRBV15 and TRBJ2-5; D might be TRBD2 (7 bases). CDR1 and CDR2 (germline): LNHNV, YYDKDF (reference sequence). The CDR3 covers 15 residues. The V end lost 3 bases, the J end lost 6 bases, and 17 bases lay between the germline ends. CDR3: CATSRADGGLKTQYF. The CDR3 DNA reads as TGTGCCACCAGCAGGGCCGACGGGGGGCTCAAGACCCAGTACTTC.

The V and J genes are TRBV11-3 and TRBJ2-5, with 7 bases lining up with TRBD1. CDR1 is SGHNT and CDR2 is YENEEA in the germline V gene. The CDR3 totals 14 residues. Trimming took 5 bases from V and 9 from J; bases not matched to a gene: 12. For the CDR3, the DNA is TGTGCCAGCAGCCCGGGACAGCCCGAGGGGGCCCAGTACTTC. This translates into CASSPGQPEGAQYF. The whole variable domain, remainder taken from reference TRBV11-3 and TRBJ2-5, is EAGVVQSPRYKIIEKKQPVAFWCNPISGHNTLYWYLQNLGQGPELLIRYENEEAVDDSQLPKDRFSAERLKGVDSTLKIQPAELGDSAVYLCASSPGQPEGAQYFGPGTRLLVL.

V gene TRBV27 combines with J gene TRBJ1-2; possibly TRBD1 for D (6 bases). CDR1 and CDR2 (germline): MNHEY, SMNVEV (reference sequence). The CDR3 extends over 15 amino acids. V gave up 3 bases and J gave up 0 bases, with 11 bases separating them. CDR3 bases: TGTGCCAGCAGTTTCCTCAGGGGAGCTAACTATGGCTACACCTTC. Amino acid sequence: CASSFLRGANYGYTF.

This chain links TRBV7-8 with TRBJ2-7, with D tentatively TRBD2 (6 bases). The CDR3 totals 17 residues. Germline values: CDR1 SGHVS, CDR2 FQNEAQ. V was pared by 0 bases and J by 2 bases, with 17 bases between. The CDR3 DNA is TGTGCCAGCAGCTTAGCGCGATCACTAGCTGAAGCCTACGAGCAGTACTTC. This encodes CASSLARSLAEAYEQYF.

The table lists this clonotype with a few counts. This chain links TRBV20-1 with TRBJ2-5; possibly TRBD1 for D (5 bases). This CDR3 is built from 12 residues. Germline loops: CDR1 DFQATT, CDR2 SNEGSKA (reference sequence). V was trimmed by 1 base and J by 3 bases, leaving 6 bases between them. This CDR3 is CSARGGEETQYF. As DNA, the CDR3 is TGCAGTGCTAGAGGGGGCGAAGAGACCCAGTACTTC.